These 24 T cell receptor beta chains were all obtained from the same sample, sequenced in a study of PD-L1 blockade in urothelial cancer. Repertoires were generated with immunoSEQ multiplex PCR, while TCRdb's copy carries only in-frame clones and drops some. The data show tens of thousands of clones, more than 70% seen once. The sample was PBMCs, taken around atezolizumab (anti-PD-L1) treatment. These receptors originate from a man between 45 and 60 years old with urothelial cancer.

This clone showed up just a few times. The chain links TRBV11-2 to TRBJ2-2, with D unresolved. With 3 bases removed from V and 3 bases from J, the gap between germline ends came to 8 bases. The CDR3 runs 14 residues. The germline gives CDR1 SGHAT, CDR2 FQNNGV. This CDR3 is CASSLERYTGELFF. CDR3 nucleotide sequence: TGTGCCAGCAGCTTGGAGAGGTACACCGGGGAGCTGTTTTTT.

This clone was seen more than once but under ten times. This chain joins TRBV7-9 and TRBJ2-7, with 7 positions matching TRBD1. Germline V gene lookup returns CDR1 SEHNR and CDR2 FQNEAQ (reference sequence). This CDR3 is built from 12 residues. The V gene end was trimmed by 5 bases and the J gene end by 5 bases; junction bases not matched to a gene: 3. This CDR3 is CASSMGTDEQYF. CDR3 in DNA: TGTGCCAGCAGCATGGGGACAGACGAGCAGTACTTC.

This clone was seen just once. The chain employs TRBV2 and TRBJ1-5; no clear D. Germline V CDR1 and CDR2: SNHLY, FYNNEI. The CDR3 runs 16 residues. V was trimmed by 5 bases and J by 0 bases, leaving 14 bases between them. CDR3 sequence (DNA): TGTGCCAGCAGTACCGAGTACCCGTCTAGCAATCAGCCCCAGCATTTT. Protein sequence: CASSTEYPSSNQPQHF.

The chain carries TRBV5-1 and TRBJ2-1; TRBD2 matches at 12 bases. V shed 5 bases and J 8 bases; nucleotides not matched to a gene: 14. The CDR3 is 17 residues long. Germline CDR1 reads SGHRS; CDR2 reads YFSETQ. The CDR3 reads CASRPGPSGRANDEQFF. DNA for the CDR3: TGCGCCAGCAGGCCGGGTCCTAGCGGGAGGGCGAACGATGAGCAGTTCTTC.

Turning to this clone: The same CDR3 also results from other DNA sequences found in this sample. The chain combines TRBV28 with TRBJ2-1; no clear D gene. The V end was cut by 5 bases, the J end by 4 bases, with 3 bases between. This CDR3 is built from 11 residues. CDR1 and CDR2 from the germline V gene are MDHEN and SYDVKM. The CDR3 is CASSLYNEQFF. CDR3 DNA: TGTGCCAGCAGTCTATACAATGAGCAGTTCTTC.

The gene calls are TRBV28 and TRBJ1-5; D gene uncertain. This CDR3 is built from 15 residues. Germline V CDR1 and CDR2: MDHEN, SYDVKM. Between the trimmed V and J ends, which lost 1 base and 4 bases, there was a span of 11 bases. CDR3 nucleotides: TGTGCCAGCAGTTTATTGGGCAGGCAGAATCAGCCCCAGCATTTT. Residues: CASSLLGRQNQPQHF.

V and J are TRBV9 and TRBJ2-5; 7 bases fit TRBD1. Germline V CDR1 and CDR2: SGDLS, YYNGEE. Germline trimming cut 2 bases from V and 3 bases from J; bases unmatched to any gene: 13. This CDR3 has 17 residues. The CDR3 reads CASSVLMTGLSKETQYF. The CDR3 DNA reads TGTGCCAGCAGCGTTCTGATGACAGGGCTGAGCAAAGAGACCCAGTACTTC.

The rearrangement uses TRBV2 and TRBJ2-2; 9 positions match TRBD1. The CDR3 contains 15 residues. V dropped 6 bases and J dropped 6; count of bases not matched to a gene: 8. Germline assignment: CDR1 SNHLY and CDR2 FYNNEI. CDR3 in amino acids: CASSSGTGRAGELFF. DNA for the CDR3: TGTGCCAGCAGCAGCGGGACAGGGAGGGCCGGGGAGCTGTTTTTT.

V gene TRBV19 combines with J gene TRBJ2-1; D is unclear. Trimming took 5 bases from V and 15 from J, leaving 23 bases between them. The CDR3 consists of 14 residues. Germline values: CDR1 LNHDA, CDR2 SQIVND (reference sequence). CDR3: CASSPLVPFNVAFF. Here the CDR3 DNA reads TGTGCCAGTAGTCCTCTAGTGCCCTTCAACGTAGCGTTCTTC.

V is TRBV2 and J is TRBJ2-5, with a weak D call TRBD2 (6 bases). V was shortened by 5 bases and J by 2 bases, with 18 bases between the two germline ends. The germline V gene encodes CDR1 SNHLY and CDR2 FYNNEI. The CDR3 has 16 residues. The CDR3 spells CASSSHWGGAQETQYF. The CDR3 DNA sequence: TGTGCCAGCAGTTCCCACTGGGGCGGGGCACAAGAGACCCAGTACTTC.

The V call is TRBV11-3, the J call TRBJ2-1; 7 bases are a match to TRBD1. The V segment lost 4 bases and the J segment 9 bases; nucleotides outside the gene matches: 12. This CDR3 has 15 amino acids. Per the germline V gene, CDR1 is SGHNT and CDR2 is YENEEA. The DNA for the CDR3 is TGTGCCAGCAGCTCCCCTACAGGGGTTTCGCGTGAGCAGTTCTTC. As protein: CASSSPTGVSREQFF.

V is TRBV7-3 and J is TRBJ2-7; tentatively, D is TRBD2 (6 bases). The length of the CDR3 is 14 residues. Trimming took 5 bases from V and 7 from J, leaving 18 bases between them. Germline loops: CDR1 SGHTA, CDR2 FQGTGA. The CDR3 spells CASSRDPGLGEQYF. The CDR3 DNA is TGTGCCAGCAGCCGCGACCCGGGACTCGGGGAGCAGTACTTC.

This clone was counted only a few times. The CDR3 bases are TGTGCCAGTAGTACGACAGGGGGAAGTCAGCCCCAGCATTTT. Amino acids: CASSTTGGSQPQHF. V is TRBV19 and J is TRBJ1-5; 9 nucleotides match TRBD1. V lost 4 bases to trimming and J lost 6 bases; unmatched junction nucleotides: 4. CDR3 size: 14 residues. Germline CDR1 and CDR2: LNHDA and SQIVND (reference sequence).

This clone was counted only a few times. This rearrangement joins TRBV19 to TRBJ1-5; possible D gene TRBD1, 6 bases. Germline V lookup: CDR1 LNHDA, CDR2 SQIVND (reference sequence). The CDR3 sequence is 16 residues long. The germline V and J ends were trimmed by 4 bases and 2 bases, with 15 bases remaining between them. DNA of the CDR3: TGTGCCAGTAGTAAGGGGAGGGGGGCTGGCAATCAGCCCCAGCATTTT. This gives the protein CASSKGRGAGNQPQHF. The entire variable domain, with the rest obtained from reference TRBV19 and TRBJ1-5, is as follows: DGGITQSPKYLFRKEGQNVTLSCEQNLNHDAMYWYRQDPGQGLRLIYYSQIVNDFQKGDIAEGYSVSREKKESFPLTVTSAQKNPTAFYLCASSKGRGAGNQPQHFGDGTRLSIL.

V gene TRBV6-1 combines with J gene TRBJ2-7; 12 bases map to TRBD2. CDR3 length: 15 amino acids. CDR1 is MNHNS and CDR2 is SASEGT in the germline V gene. Trimming at V came to 10 bases and at J to 2 bases, leaving 9 bases not matched to a gene. The CDR3 here is CATRGLAGHPYEQYF. As DNA, the CDR3 is TGTGCCACCCGTGGACTAGCGGGGCATCCCTACGAGCAGTACTTC.

The rearrangement uses TRBV28 and TRBJ2-3; D possibly corresponds to TRBD2 (5 bases). Germline lookup yields CDR1 MDHEN and CDR2 SYDVKM. The CDR3 totals 13 residues. Trimming removed 7 bases at V and 6 bases at J, with 14 bases between. This CDR3 reads CASTRAGLDTQYF. The CDR3 bases are TGTGCCAGCACGCGCGCGGGTTTGGATACGCAGTATTTT.

V usage is TRBV29-1 and J usage is TRBJ2-7; 10 nucleotides match TRBD2. Germline CDR1 reads SQVTM; CDR2 reads ANQGSEA. Unmatched junction bases numbered 9, after V lost 1 base and J lost 3 bases. The CDR3 length is 16 residues. The CDR3 spells CSVEVRLAGPYYEQYF. Written as DNA, the CDR3 is TGCAGCGTTGAAGTTAGACTAGCGGGCCCTTACTACGAGCAGTACTTC.

The rearrangement links TRBV7-9 to TRBJ1-1, with 7 nucleotides matching TRBD1. The germline V gene has CDR1 SEHNR and CDR2 FQNEAQ (reference sequence). J lost 1 base, V lost 5 bases, and 4 bases had no gene match. The CDR3 is 14 residues long. The CDR3 protein is CASSLGTANTEAFF. The CDR3 DNA follows: TGTGCCAGCAGCCTCGGGACAGCGAACACTGAAGCTTTCTTT.

V gene TRBV6-1 combines with J gene TRBJ1-4; D perhaps matches TRBD1 (5 bases). The CDR3 has 16 residues. Trimming took 1 base from V and 11 from J, leaving 20 bases between them. Germline V gives CDR1 MNHNS, CDR2 SASEGT. The CDR3 spells CASSEVGGAFPGKLFF. For the CDR3, the DNA is TGTGCCAGCAGTGAAGTCGGCGGGGCCTTCCCGGGGAAACTGTTTTTT.

V gene TRBV6-6 combines with J gene TRBJ2-3; a possible D gene is TRBD2 (6 bases). The ends were cut back, 8 bases at V and 0 bases at J, with 15 bases in the middle. This CDR3 region has 15 residues. Germline CDR1 reads MNHNY; CDR2 reads SVGAGI (reference sequence). DNA of the CDR3: TGTGCCAGCCGCCCTAGCGAGGCTAGCACAGATACGCAGTATTTT. Amino acid sequence: CASRPSEASTDTQYF.

This clone was counted between two and nine times. This chain connects TRBV4-1 to TRBJ1-2, with 7 bases fitting TRBD1. This CDR3 region has 13 residues. Germline V lookup: CDR1 MGHRA, CDR2 YSYEKL. J gave up 9 bases and V 3 bases, and 7 bases lay outside the gene matches. CDR3 DNA sequence: TGCGCCAGCAGCCAGGCTTCAGGGGGTAGCTACACCTTC. This translates into CASSQASGGSYTF.

The chain joins TRBV6-5 to TRBJ1-2; D may be TRBD1 (6 bases). The CDR3 length is 15 residues. Trimming removed 0 bases at V and 4 bases at J, with 12 bases between. The V gene's germline CDR1 is MNHEY and CDR2 SVGAGI. The CDR3 DNA reads as TGTGCCAGCAGTTACTCGTCTGACAGGCTCTATGGCTACACCTTC. Its translation: CASSYSSDRLYGYTF.

On this clone: At one end the junction does not follow the germline gene, possibly because of a read error. This chain uses TRBV7-6 with TRBJ2-7; TRBD2 matches at 7 bases. CDR3 length: 12 amino acids. CDR1 is SGHVS, CDR2 FNYEAQ, per germline. CDR3 sequence: CASSPVGLREIF. CDR3 DNA: TGTGCCAGCAGCCCCGTGGGTTTGCGGGAGATCTTC.

The chain links TRBV6-5 to TRBJ1-2; TRBD1 aligns across 7 bases. V lost 5 bases, J lost 5 bases, and 11 bases stayed unmatched. CDR1 MNHEY and CDR2 SVGAGI come from the germline V gene. The CDR3 consists of 15 residues. The CDR3 DNA reads as TGTGCCAGCAGTCGACAGGGAGGCGGGGTATATGGCTACACCTTC. This gives the protein CASSRQGGGVYGYTF.